This TCR beta chain derives from a study of T-cell memory formation after mild COVID-19. This CDR3 is 17 amino acids long. Germline V gives CDR1 DFQATT, CDR2 SNEGSKA (reference sequence). V lost 2 bases, J lost 5 bases, and 12 bases stayed unmatched. TCRdb processed the 5' RACE reads anew with MiXCR; each CDR3 protein has one entry. The sample has about 150,000 distinct CDR3 sequences; around 27% are singletons. This chain uses TRBV20-1 with TRBJ2-1; 10 bases agree with TRBD2. This TCR was recovered from an adult woman who had mild COVID-19 (a few samples of this study predate the infection). Cell type and time point are not known. Sequenced: PBMCs or a T cell subset sorted from them (not recorded which). The CDR3 spells CSARMGWASGGHNEQFF. CDR3 nucleotide sequence: TGCAGTGCTAGAATGGGGTGGGCTAGCGGGGGACACAATGAGCAGTTCTTC.